The 20 T cell receptor beta chains below were found in one sample sequenced in a study of cytotoxic CD8 clonotypes in ibrutinib-treated CLL. Sequencing was performed with immunoSEQ multiplex PCR; in TCRdb, only in-frame clones are kept and a portion is missing. Of roughly 40,000 clones listed, 55% to 80% are singletons. Sequences were derived from PBMCs, sampled at disease progression, from a patient treated with ibrutinib. The receptors shown here come from a human donor with chronic lymphocytic leukemia.

This chain links TRBV7-3 with TRBJ2-1; 10 nucleotides align to TRBD2. This CDR3 region has 15 residues. Germline V lookup: CDR1 SGHTA, CDR2 FQGTGA. V lost 5 bases, J lost 13 bases, and 14 bases stayed unmatched. CDR3 residues: CASSQGLAAFVEQFF. CDR3 bases: TGTGCCAGCAGCCAAGGACTAGCGGCTTTCGTTGAACAGTTCTTC.

This sequence joins TRBV6-5 and TRBJ2-7; D unresolved. CDR3 length: 16 amino acids. Trimming cost V 2 bases and J 0 bases, with 14 bases left between them. The germline V gene encodes CDR1 MNHEY and CDR2 SVGAGI. The CDR3 DNA follows: TGTGCCAGCAGTTACCTCCGGCCACTTCCCTCCTACGAGCAGTACTTC. This sequence encodes CASSYLRPLPSYEQYF.

This chain links TRBV6-5 with TRBJ2-7, with TRBD2 matching over 7 bases. Germline assignment: CDR1 MNHEY and CDR2 SVGAGI. V lost 2 bases and J lost 5; bases outside the gene matches: 12. This CDR3 region has 16 residues. The CDR3 here is CASSYGLILGGNEQYF. The CDR3 region has the DNA TGTGCCAGCAGTTACGGGCTCATTTTGGGGGGGAACGAGCAGTACTTC.

In this sample, this clone turned up once. V gene TRBV6-6 combines with J gene TRBJ1-5, with a weak D call TRBD1 (5 bases). CDR1 is MNHNY and CDR2 is SVGAGI in the germline V gene (reference sequence). Deletions cut 3 bases from V and 4 bases from J, with 13 bases between. The CDR3 is made up of 15 amino acids. The CDR3 loop is CASSYEGFGNQPQHF. The CDR3 DNA reads TGTGCCAGCAGTTATGAGGGGTTCGGAAATCAGCCCCAGCATTTT.

The chain employs TRBV7-8 and TRBJ2-1, with 8 bases fitting TRBD2. V lost 5 bases to trimming and J lost 4 bases; unmatched junction nucleotides: 7. Germline V gene data show CDR1 as SGHVS and CDR2 as FQNEAQ. The CDR3 sequence is 15 residues long. The CDR3 DNA reads TGTGCCAGCAGCCGAATAGCGGGAACATACAATGAGCAGTTCTTC. This codes for CASSRIAGTYNEQFF.

This clone was seen more than once but under ten times. V gene TRBV7-9 combines with J gene TRBJ2-7, with TRBD2 matching 10 bases. Germline loops: CDR1 SEHNR, CDR2 FQNEAQ (reference sequence). This CDR3 is built from 14 residues. V gave up 5 bases and J gave up 4 bases; unmatched junction bases: 5. In DNA form, the CDR3 reads TGTGCCAGCAGCCCCGCTAGCGGGAGTTACGAGCAGTACTTC. Protein: CASSPASGSYEQYF.

The chain carries TRBV20-1 and TRBJ1-6; D gene unclear. CDR3 length: 11 residues. V lost 0 bases, J lost 7 bases, and 1 base lay in between. Germline CDR1 DFQATT, CDR2 SNEGSKA (reference sequence). CDR3 sequence: CSARDNSPLHF. The CDR3 nucleotides are TGCAGTGCTAGAGACAATTCACCCCTCCACTTT.

The genes are TRBV5-1 and TRBJ1-5, with D unclear. From germline, CDR1 is SGHRS and CDR2 YFSETQ. V lost 0 bases, J lost 0 bases, and 4 bases lay in between. The CDR3 spans 14 residues. The DNA of the CDR3 is TGCGCCAGCAGCTTGGATAGTAGCAATCAGCCCCAGCATTTT. Protein sequence: CASSLDSSNQPQHF. The full variable domain, rest sourced from reference TRBV5-1 and TRBJ1-5, is KAGVTQTPRYLIKTRGQQVTLSCSPISGHRSVSWYQQTPGQGLQFLFEYFSETQRNKGNFPGRFSGRQFSNSRSEMNVSTLELGDSALYLCASSLDSSNQPQHFGDGTRLSIL.

The chain joins TRBV7-9 to TRBJ1-2; 8 nucleotides align to TRBD1. CDR1 and CDR2 (germline): SEHNR, FQNEAQ (reference sequence). With V trimmed by 1 base and J by 4 bases, 5 bases remained unmatched. The CDR3 spans 15 residues. CDR3 sequence: CASSLGPQGGYGYTF. The CDR3 coding sequence is TGTGCCAGCAGCTTAGGGCCACAGGGGGGCTATGGCTACACCTTC.

In this sample, this clone turned up once. The V and J genes are TRBV7-9 and TRBJ2-1; D perhaps matches TRBD2 (5 bases). V lost 3 bases to trimming and J lost 6 bases, with 18 bases between them. The CDR3 totals 16 residues. Germline-derived CDR1 and CDR2 are SEHNR and FQNEAQ (reference sequence). The DNA for the CDR3 is TGTGCCAGCAGCTTTTTCCTTCAACTAGGACGCAATGAGCAGTTCTTC. Protein: CASSFFLQLGRNEQFF.

The chain combines TRBV4-1 with TRBJ1-1; D unresolved. The CDR3 has 13 residues. Germline CDR1 and CDR2: MGHRA and YSYEKL. The V and J ends lost 4 bases and 4 bases respectively, with 10 bases between them. CDR3 nucleotides: TGCGCCAGCAGCCTCGGGCCCTCCACTGAAGCTTTCTTT. Amino acids: CASSLGPSTEAFF.

The V and J genes are TRBV27 and TRBJ1-6, with D hard to call. V gave up 1 base and J gave up 8 bases, with 12 bases separating them. The germline gives CDR1 MNHEY, CDR2 SMNVEV (reference sequence). The CDR3 loop spans 15 amino acids. The CDR3 nucleotides read TGTGCCAGCAGTTTATACCCGAACTTGGATTCACCCCTCCACTTT. It encodes CASSLYPNLDSPLHF.

The rearrangement uses TRBV11-3 and TRBJ2-3, with 8 bases aligning to TRBD2. Germline values: CDR1 SGHNT, CDR2 YENEEA. This CDR3 spans 18 amino acids. V shed 5 bases, J shed 3 bases, and the junction held 16 bases outside the gene matches. The CDR3 coding sequence is TGTGCCAGCAGCCGCCCGGGACTAGGGAGGGGGGATACAGATACGCAGTATTTT. Its translation: CASSRPGLGRGDTDTQYF.

The rearrangement joins TRBV4-2 to TRBJ1-5; D not certain. Germline CDR1 reads LGHNA; CDR2 reads YNFKEQ. Deletions cut 0 bases from V and 1 base from J, with 16 bases between. The CDR3 length is 18 residues. The CDR3: CASSQEGLLGRSNQPQHF. As DNA, the CDR3 is TGTGCCAGCAGCCAAGAAGGACTCCTAGGACGGAGCAATCAGCCCCAGCATTTT.

This clone was recorded a few times. The V gene is TRBV15, the J gene TRBJ2-1, with 9 bases fitting TRBD2. Germline lookup yields CDR1 LNHNV and CDR2 YYDKDF (reference sequence). V dropped 6 bases and J dropped 9; count of bases not matched to a gene: 12. The CDR3 consists of 15 residues. The CDR3 protein is CATSVWIAGVSEQFF. CDR3 in DNA: TGTGCCACCAGTGTTTGGATAGCGGGAGTTTCTGAGCAGTTCTTC.

The rearrangement joins TRBV6-5 to TRBJ2-7, with TRBD1 matching 8 bases. J gave up 6 bases and V 1 base, and 5 bases lay outside the gene matches. Germline V lookup: CDR1 MNHEY, CDR2 SVGAGI. CDR3 length: 14 residues. CDR3 region: CASSYFGQGGEQYF. DNA of the CDR3: TGTGCCAGCAGTTACTTCGGACAGGGTGGCGAGCAGTACTTC.

The chain combines TRBV5-1 with TRBJ2-5, with D maybe TRBD1 (6 bases). This CDR3 spans 14 amino acids. Trimming removed 4 bases from V and 2 bases from J, with 12 bases in between. The germline gives CDR1 SGHRS, CDR2 YFSETQ. In DNA form, the CDR3 reads TGCGCCAGCAGCCATAGGGGGAGTCAAGAGACCCAGTACTTC. It specifies CASSHRGSQETQYF.

This clone was found a few times. The CDR3 DNA follows: TGTGCCAGTAACTGGCGAACAGGGGGCGAAGCTTTCTTT. It codes for CASNWRTGGEAFF. V gene TRBV19 combines with J gene TRBJ1-1, with 9 bases identical to TRBD1. CDR1 is LNHDA, CDR2 SQIVND, per germline (reference sequence). The junction had 8 bases not matched to a gene; V was cut back by 7 bases and J by 8 bases. The CDR3 has 13 residues.

In its sample, this clone was seen a few times. The CDR3 nucleotides are TGTGCCAGTAGTATTGTGGAAAACATTCAGTACTTC. Translating it yields CASSIVENIQYF. This rearrangement joins TRBV19 to TRBJ2-4; unclear D gene. The germline V gene has CDR1 LNHDA and CDR2 SQIVND (reference sequence). The CDR3 sequence is 12 residues long. Deletions cut 3 bases from V and 5 bases from J, with 5 bases between.

The J gene is TRBJ1-1, the V gene TRBV28; D possibly corresponds to TRBD1 (5 bases). V dropped 7 bases and J dropped 1 base, with 10 bases sitting between them. Looked up from germline, CDR1 is MDHEN and CDR2 is SYDVKM. The CDR3 runs 13 residues. CDR3 loop: CASMRQPNTEAFF. In DNA form, the CDR3 reads TGTGCCAGCATGAGACAGCCGAACACTGAAGCTTTCTTT.